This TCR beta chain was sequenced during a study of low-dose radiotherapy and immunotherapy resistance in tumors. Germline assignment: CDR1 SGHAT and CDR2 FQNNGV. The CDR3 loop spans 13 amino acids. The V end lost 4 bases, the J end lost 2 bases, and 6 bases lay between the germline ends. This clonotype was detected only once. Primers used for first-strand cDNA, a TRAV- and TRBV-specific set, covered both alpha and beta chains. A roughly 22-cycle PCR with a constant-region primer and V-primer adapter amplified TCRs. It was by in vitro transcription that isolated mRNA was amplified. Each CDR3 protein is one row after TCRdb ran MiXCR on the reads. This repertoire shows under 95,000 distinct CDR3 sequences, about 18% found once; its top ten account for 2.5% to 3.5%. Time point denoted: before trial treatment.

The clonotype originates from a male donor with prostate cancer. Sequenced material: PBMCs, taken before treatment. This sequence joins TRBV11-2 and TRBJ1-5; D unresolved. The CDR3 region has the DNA TGTGCCAGCAGCTCAAAGGGCAATCAGCCCCAGCATTTT. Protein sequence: CASSSKGNQPQHF.